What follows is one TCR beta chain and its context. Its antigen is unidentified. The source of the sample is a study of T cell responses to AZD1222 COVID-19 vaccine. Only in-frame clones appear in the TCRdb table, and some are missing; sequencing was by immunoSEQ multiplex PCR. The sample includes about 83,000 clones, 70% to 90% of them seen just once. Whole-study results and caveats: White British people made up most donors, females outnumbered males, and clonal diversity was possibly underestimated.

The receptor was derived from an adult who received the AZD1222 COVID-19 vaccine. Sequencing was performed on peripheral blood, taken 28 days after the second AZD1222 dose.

The CDR3 region has the DNA TGTGCCAGTCAAAAACAGGGAGCGGCTAACAATGAGCAGTTCTTC. Its translation is CASQKQGAANNEQFF. The V and J genes are TRBV6-5 and TRBJ2-1, with a possible D match to TRBD1 (6 bases). Per the germline V gene, CDR1 is MNHEY and CDR2 is SVGAGI. The CDR3 totals 15 residues. Trimming removed 9 bases from V and 5 bases from J, with 20 bases in between.